These 6 T cell receptor beta chains originate from one sample sequenced in a study of blood T cell repertoires in COVID-19. Profiled with immunoSEQ multiplex PCR; TCRdb holds only in-frame clones, not every one. In the table there are about 67,000 clones, roughly nine tenths of which are singletons. The sample consisted of peripheral blood. The source of these receptors is a man aged 50 to 60 with active COVID-19.

The gene calls are TRBV6-5 and TRBJ2-5; TRBD2 is a possible D gene (5 bases). This CDR3 has 13 amino acids. The germline V gene encodes CDR1 MNHEY and CDR2 SVGAGI. V lost 5 bases to trimming and J lost 2 bases, with 9 bases between them. The CDR3 nucleotides are TGTGCCAGCAGTCTCGGGAATCAAGAGACCCAGTACTTC. It is translated as CASSLGNQETQYF.

The chain uses TRBV2 and TRBJ2-5; TRBD2 matches 7 bases. Trimming at V came to 6 bases and at J to 2 bases, leaving 9 bases not matched to a gene. This CDR3 is built from 15 residues. Germline CDR1 is SNHLY and CDR2 is FYNNEI. CDR3 region: CASRSSGSPQETQYF. The DNA of the CDR3 is TGTGCCAGCAGGTCTAGCGGATCCCCTCAAGAGACCCAGTACTTC.

The V and J genes are TRBV29-1 and TRBJ2-1; 11 bases agree with TRBD1. Germline assignment: CDR1 SQVTM and CDR2 ANQGSEA. Trimming removed 7 bases from V and 2 bases from J; junction bases left unmatched: 4. This CDR3 comprises 14 residues. This CDR3 reads CSAWTGGPYNEQFF. For the CDR3, the DNA is TGCAGCGCCTGGACAGGGGGCCCCTACAATGAGCAGTTCTTC.

The rearrangement links TRBV5-5 to TRBJ1-5; D not certain. The CDR3 loop spans 14 amino acids. Deletions cut 0 bases from V and 7 bases from J, with 11 bases between. The germline V gene encodes CDR1 SGHKS and CDR2 YYEKEE (reference sequence). This CDR3 is CASSLGQATQPQHF. In DNA form, the CDR3 reads TGTGCCAGCAGCTTGGGGCAGGCGACGCAGCCCCAGCATTTT.

The J gene is TRBJ2-2, the V gene TRBV5-1; TRBD1 matches at 10 bases. This CDR3 spans 16 amino acids. Germline CDR1 is SGHRS and CDR2 is YFSETQ. V lost 2 bases, J lost 7 bases, and 8 bases stayed unmatched. The CDR3 region is CASSLYRQGAGGELFF. The CDR3 DNA is TGCGCCAGCAGCTTATATCGACAGGGGGCTGGCGGGGAGCTGTTTTTT.

This chain connects TRBV6-2 or TRBV6-3 to TRBJ1-2; D perhaps matches TRBD1 (6 bases). This CDR3 contains 14 residues. V gave up 6 bases and J gave up 4 bases, with 15 bases separating them. Germline V gives CDR1 MNHEY, CDR2 SVGEGT. Written as DNA, the CDR3 is TGTGCCAGCAGCCCCCCCGGACAGACCTATGGCTACACCTTC. The encoded protein is CASSPPGQTYGYTF.